The clone carrying this T cell receptor (beta chain) was detected only a few times. Its antigen is still unknown. Trimming at V came to 0 bases and at J to 7 bases, leaving 2 bases not matched to a gene. The V gene's germline CDR1 is SGDLS and CDR2 YYNGEE. CDR3 size: 15 residues. Sample donors were healthy Caucasian individuals that came from Russia, aged roughly 6 to 95. Alongside a J-beta primer mix, a sample-barcoded 5' primer served in a second PCR lasting about 7 to 12 cycles. TCRdb called the 5' RACE reads again in MiXCR, with one record for every CDR3 protein. Here the sample spans over a million distinct CDR3 sequences, under 45% being singletons. The data derive from a study of blood T cells in healthy people across ages. Study results and caveats: The study regarded diversity estimates from one million T cells as underestimates.

The receptor comes from a woman aged 55-69 years in good health. Sequenced: blood. The chain carries TRBV9 and TRBJ1-6; 9 positions match TRBD1. CDR3 bases: TGTGCCAGCAGCGTAGTCGGGACAGGGAATTCACCCCTCCACTTT. Protein product: CASSVVGTGNSPLHF.